The 26 T cell receptor beta chains in this list originate from one sample, sequenced in a study of cytomegalovirus exposure and HLA in healthy donors. Primers: 60 Vbeta forward and 13 Jbeta reverse. Sequenced by immunoSEQ multiplex PCR; TCRdb stores in-frame clones only, minus some. The top ten hold 5.8% of the sample, which has about 100,000 clones, about 80% seen once. Sequences were obtained from PBMCs. The receptors here all came from a man in his sixties in good health and CMV-seropositive.

V gene TRBV5-1 combines with J gene TRBJ2-3, with D possibly being TRBD1 (7 bases). Germline assignment: CDR1 SGHRS and CDR2 YFSETQ. The CDR3 consists of 13 residues. Trimming shortened V by 4 bases and J by 6 bases, and 12 bases separated the two germline ends. The CDR3 loop is CASSPQGGDTQYF. CDR3 DNA: TGCGCCAGCAGCCCCCAGGGGGGCGATACGCAGTATTTT.

The chain carries TRBV19 and TRBJ1-2; 10 nucleotides align to TRBD1. Germline-derived CDR1 and CDR2 are LNHDA and SQIVND (reference sequence). The CDR3 spans 16 residues. V shed 4 bases, J shed 8 bases, and the junction held 13 bases outside the gene matches. The CDR3 DNA follows: TGTGCCAGTAGTAGAGTGGAGGACAGGGGGTTGAGAGGCTACACCTTC. Amino acids: CASSRVEDRGLRGYTF.

This clone was counted once. The chain couples TRBV19 to TRBJ2-7, with TRBD1 identical over 7 bases. V gave up 3 bases and J gave up 5 bases; unmatched junction bases: 10. The CDR3 covers 15 residues. Germline CDR1 LNHDA, CDR2 SQIVND (reference sequence). CDR3: CASSMIPGGPNEQYF. Written as DNA, the CDR3 is TGTGCCAGTAGTATGATCCCAGGGGGTCCGAACGAGCAGTACTTC.

V gene TRBV7-3 combines with J gene TRBJ2-1, with 9 bases identical to TRBD1. V trimming: 5 bases; J trimming: 12 bases; junction bases outside the gene matches: 14. The CDR3 runs to 15 residues. Germline CDR1 is SGHTA and CDR2 is FQGTGA. The CDR3 region is CASSQPAQGAGRQFF. The CDR3 nucleotides are TGTGCCAGCAGCCAGCCGGCACAGGGGGCGGGGAGGCAGTTCTTC.

With regard to this clone: At one of its ends the junction is not consistent with the germline gene, which may arise from a read error. The CDR3 coding sequence is TGCGCCAGCAGCCAGCTCTCTAGGGGGAACACTGAAGCTTTCTTT. This translates into CASSQLSRGNTEAFF. This rearrangement joins TRBV5-4 to TRBJ1-1; tentative D call: TRBD1 (5 bases). The CDR3 has 15 residues. Germline loops: CDR1 SGHNT, CDR2 YYREEE (reference sequence).

The rearrangement joins TRBV7-9 to TRBJ2-7, with 7 bases that match TRBD1. This CDR3 spans 15 amino acids. The germline V gene encodes CDR1 SEHNR and CDR2 FQNEAQ (reference sequence). V trimming: 2 bases; J trimming: 3 bases; junction bases outside the gene matches: 7. The CDR3 is CASSLSTGAGYEQYF. As DNA, the CDR3 is TGTGCCAGCAGCTTATCAACAGGGGCGGGCTACGAGCAGTACTTC.

This clone has a handful of counts. The chain is built from TRBV6-6 and TRBJ1-2; 7 bases fit TRBD1. The V gene's germline CDR1 is MNHNY and CDR2 SVGAGI (reference sequence). With 6 bases clipped from V and 6 bases from J, the junction kept 7 bases outside the gene matches. The CDR3 consists of 13 residues. CDR3 residues: CASSHRQGNGYTF. CDR3 nucleotide sequence: TGTGCCAGCAGCCACCGACAGGGTAATGGCTACACCTTC.

The rearrangement uses TRBV10-3 and TRBJ1-1; D remains ambiguous. Germline values: CDR1 ENHRY, CDR2 SYGVKD. The CDR3 contains 16 residues. The V end lost 7 bases, the J end lost 1 base, and 19 bases lay between the germline ends. The CDR3 region is CAITSTALGANTEAFF. As DNA, the CDR3 is TGTGCCATCACCTCGACCGCGCTGGGAGCGAACACTGAAGCTTTCTTT.

In this sample, this clone turned up once. This chain joins TRBV7-9 and TRBJ1-1; 7 bases match TRBD1. This CDR3 spans 14 amino acids. The ends lost 5 bases at V and 0 bases at J; junction bases unmatched: 3. Per the germline V gene, CDR1 is SEHNR and CDR2 is FQNEAQ (reference sequence). The CDR3 loop reads CASSPGGMNTEAFF. The CDR3 nucleotides read TGTGCCAGCAGCCCAGGGGGAATGAACACTGAAGCTTTCTTT.

The chain couples TRBV4-1 to TRBJ2-5; 12 bases fit TRBD1. The V segment lost 1 base and the J segment 5 bases; nucleotides outside the gene matches: 2. This CDR3 has 15 amino acids. CDR1 MGHRA and CDR2 YSYEKL come from the germline V gene. The CDR3 sequence is CASSQAGQGAETQYF. The CDR3 nucleotides are TGCGCCAGCAGCCAAGCGGGACAGGGGGCGGAGACCCAGTACTTC.

This rearrangement joins TRBV5-1 to TRBJ1-1, with 8 bases identical to TRBD1. The trim removed 5 bases at V and 5 bases at J, leaving 8 bases unmatched. Germline V gene sequence: CDR1 SGHRS, CDR2 YFSETQ. The CDR3 spans 14 residues. The CDR3 here is CASRPPDRGTEAFF. In DNA, the CDR3 is TGCGCCAGCAGGCCACCTGACAGGGGTACTGAAGCTTTCTTT.

The gene calls are TRBV2 and TRBJ2-2, with 15 bases that match TRBD2. This CDR3 spans 16 amino acids. Unmatched junction bases numbered 4, after V lost 2 bases and J lost 9 bases. Germline V lookup: CDR1 SNHLY, CDR2 FYNNEI. The CDR3 loop is CASSERTSGGARELFF. The CDR3 nucleotides are TGTGCCAGCAGTGAAAGGACTAGCGGGGGGGCTCGGGAGCTGTTTTTT.

The V call is TRBV9, the J call TRBJ1-1; D uncertain. The CDR3 loop spans 15 amino acids. CDR1 is SGDLS and CDR2 is YYNGEE in the germline V gene. V lost 3 bases to trimming and J lost 3 bases, with 15 bases between them. The CDR3, as DNA: TGTGCCAGCAGCGCGAGAGATACCTTGGACACTGAAGCTTTCTTT. Encoded protein: CASSARDTLDTEAFF. Variable domain in full (rest from reference TRBV9 and TRBJ1-1): DSGVTQTPKHLITATGQRVTLRCSPRSGDLSVYWYQQSLDQGLQFLIQYYNGEERAKGNILERFSAQQFPDLHSELNLSSLELGDSALYFCASSARDTLDTEAFFGQGTRLTVV.

Regarding this clone: The sample carries other DNA sequences with the same CDR3. The V gene is TRBV15, the J gene TRBJ1-1; D gene ambiguous. CDR1 is LNHNV and CDR2 is YYDKDF in the germline V gene (reference sequence). CDR3 length equals 16 residues. With 4 bases removed from V and 0 bases from J, the gap between germline ends came to 15 bases. As DNA, the CDR3 is TGTGCCACCAGCACTGGCGGAGTCCACATGAACACTGAAGCTTTCTTT. Translating gives CATSTGGVHMNTEAFF.

V and J are TRBV10-3 and TRBJ1-2; 9 bases align to TRBD1. Germline values: CDR1 ENHRY, CDR2 SYGVKD. The CDR3 contains 14 residues. The junction had 4 bases not matched to a gene; V was cut back by 2 bases and J by 6 bases. The CDR3 spells CAISEGGQGHGYTF. DNA of the CDR3: TGTGCCATCAGTGAGGGGGGACAGGGCCATGGCTACACCTTC.

The chain combines TRBV28 with TRBJ2-2, with 8 bases identical to TRBD1. Losses at the gene ends were 6 bases for V and 4 bases for J; bases not matched to a gene: 7. Germline assignment: CDR1 MDHEN and CDR2 SYDVKM. The CDR3 is made up of 15 amino acids. The CDR3 DNA reads TGTGCCAGCAGCTCTCGACAGGGGCGCACCGGGGAGCTGTTTTTT. Protein: CASSSRQGRTGELFF.

This clone is a singleton in its sample. The chain joins TRBV7-3 to TRBJ2-1; 8 positions match TRBD1. The trim removed 2 bases at V and 8 bases at J, leaving 8 bases unmatched. CDR1 and CDR2 (germline): SGHTA, FQGTGA. The CDR3 consists of 15 residues. The chain's CDR3 is CASSLGKGQVDEQFF. DNA for the CDR3: TGTGCCAGCAGCTTAGGTAAGGGACAGGTGGATGAGCAGTTCTTC.

The CDR3 reads CASSVTGATNEKLFF. CDR3 DNA sequence: TGCGCCAGCAGCGTTACAGGGGCAACTAATGAAAAACTGTTTTTT. The rearrangement links TRBV5-1 to TRBJ1-4; 7 bases align to TRBD1. With 4 bases clipped from V and 0 bases from J, the junction kept 3 bases outside the gene matches. Looked up from germline, CDR1 is SGHRS and CDR2 is YFSETQ. The CDR3 is 15 residues long. Based on the CDR3 plus reference TRBV5-1 and TRBJ1-4, the full variable domain is KAGVTQTPRYLIKTRGQQVTLSCSPISGHRSVSWYQQTPGQGLQFLFEYFSETQRNKGNFPGRFSGRQFSNSRSEMNVSTLELGDSALYLCASSVTGATNEKLFFGSGTQLSVL.

This clone was counted once. The chain uses TRBV19 and TRBJ2-2, with 8 nucleotides matching TRBD1. V was pared by 5 bases and J by 8 bases, with 7 bases of the junction left unmatched. The CDR3 loop spans 14 amino acids. Germline assignment: CDR1 LNHDA and CDR2 SQIVND (reference sequence). The CDR3 DNA is TGTGCCAGTAGTCCGACAGGGGTTACTGGGGAGCTGTTTTTT. Amino acid sequence: CASSPTGVTGELFF.

The V and J genes are TRBV7-3 and TRBJ2-1, with 12 bases lining up with TRBD2. The CDR3 has 16 amino acids. The V and J ends lost 5 bases and 4 bases, in that order; junction bases with no gene match: 6. Germline lookup yields CDR1 SGHTA and CDR2 FQGTGA. Here the CDR3 reads CASSLLLAGGYNEQFF. The CDR3, as DNA: TGTGCCAGCAGCCTCCTCCTAGCGGGGGGGTACAATGAGCAGTTCTTC.

The chain carries TRBV18 and TRBJ2-5; 9 bases agree with TRBD2. The V gene end was trimmed by 2 bases and the J gene end by 2 bases; junction bases not matched to a gene: 3. There are 15 residues in the CDR3. Germline values: CDR1 KGHSH, CDR2 LQKENI. The CDR3: CASSPVSGGQETQYF. CDR3 nucleotides: TGTGCCAGCTCACCAGTAAGCGGGGGGCAAGAGACCCAGTACTTC.

The J gene is TRBJ2-1, the V gene TRBV5-1; 15 positions agree with TRBD2. This CDR3 region has 16 residues. Germline lookup yields CDR1 SGHRS and CDR2 YFSETQ. V dropped 2 bases and J dropped 10; count of bases not matched to a gene: 7. CDR3 nucleotide sequence: TGCGCCAGCAGCTTTGGACTAGCGGGGGGGCCCCGGGAGCAGTTCTTC. It yields the protein CASSFGLAGGPREQFF.

The chain joins TRBV11-3 to TRBJ2-2; no firm D call. CDR1 is SGHNT, CDR2 YENEEA, per germline. Trimming took 2 bases from V and 6 from J, leaving 4 bases between them. The CDR3 spans 12 residues. The CDR3 DNA follows: TGTGCCAGCAGCTTACAATCCGGGGAGCTGTTTTTT. Protein product: CASSLQSGELFF.

The chain joins TRBV28 to TRBJ1-2; 8 bases line up with TRBD1. CDR1 MDHEN and CDR2 SYDVKM come from the germline V gene. V gave up 5 bases and J gave up 4 bases; unmatched junction bases: 9. The CDR3 covers 15 residues. The CDR3 sequence is CASSPGDRGAYGYTF. Written as DNA, the CDR3 is TGTGCCAGCAGTCCCGGCGACAGGGGTGCCTATGGCTACACCTTC.

The chain recombines TRBV5-4 with TRBJ1-2, with 9 bases fitting TRBD1. The CDR3 runs to 17 residues. Germline V CDR1 and CDR2: SGHNT, YYREEE (reference sequence). The ends lost 3 bases at V and 2 bases at J; junction bases unmatched: 11. The CDR3 DNA follows: TGTGCCAGCAGCTCCAAATACGGGACAGGGAGGAACTATGGCTACACCTTC. Translated, it gives CASSSKYGTGRNYGYTF.

This chain joins TRBV9 and TRBJ2-3, with D possibly matching TRBD2 (6 bases). Germline CDR1 reads SGDLS; CDR2 reads YYNGEE. The V end was cut by 1 base, the J end by 6 bases, with 12 bases between. The CDR3 has 14 amino acids. CDR3 in DNA: TGTGCCAGCAGCGTAACCGGGACTTGGGATACGCAGTATTTT. Translation gives CASSVTGTWDTQYF.